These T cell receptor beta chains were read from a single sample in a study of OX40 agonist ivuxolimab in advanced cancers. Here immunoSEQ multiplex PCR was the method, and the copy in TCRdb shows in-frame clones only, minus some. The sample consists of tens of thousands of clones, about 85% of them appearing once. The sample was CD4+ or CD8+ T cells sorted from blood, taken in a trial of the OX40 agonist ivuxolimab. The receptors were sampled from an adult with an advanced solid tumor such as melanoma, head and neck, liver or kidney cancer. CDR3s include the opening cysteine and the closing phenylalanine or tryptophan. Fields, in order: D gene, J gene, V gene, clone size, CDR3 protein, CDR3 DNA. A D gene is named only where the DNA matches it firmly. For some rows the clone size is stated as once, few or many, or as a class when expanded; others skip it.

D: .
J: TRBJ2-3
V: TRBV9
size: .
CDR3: CASSVEGSFTDTQYF
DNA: TGTGCCAGCAGCGTAGAGGGCAGCTTCACAGATACGCAGTATTTT

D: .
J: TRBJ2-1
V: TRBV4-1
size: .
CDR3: CASSQERVPPHEQFF
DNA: TGCGCCAGCAGCCAAGAACGGGTGCCCCCCCATGAGCAGTTCTTC

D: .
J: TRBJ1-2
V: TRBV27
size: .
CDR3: CASSLGPPYGYTF
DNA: TGTGCCAGCAGTTTAGGGCCCCCTTATGGCTACACCTTC

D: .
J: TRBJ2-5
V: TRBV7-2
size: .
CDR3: CASTPDGATSQYF
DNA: TGTGCCAGCACCCCGGACGGCGCGACTTCCCAGTACTTC

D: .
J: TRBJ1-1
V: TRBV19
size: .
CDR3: CASSIRGTRQPKDTEAFF
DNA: TGTGCCAGTAGTATAAGGGGTACCAGACAACCAAAGGACACTGAAGCTTTCTTT

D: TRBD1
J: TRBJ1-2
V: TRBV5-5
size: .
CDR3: CASSLGAGGTYGYTF
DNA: TGTGCCAGCAGCTTGGGGGCAGGGGGCACCTATGGCTACACCTTC

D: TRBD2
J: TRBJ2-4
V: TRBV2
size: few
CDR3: CASRATSGGNIQYF
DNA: TGTGCCAGCAGGGCCACTAGCGGGGGAAACATTCAGTACTTC

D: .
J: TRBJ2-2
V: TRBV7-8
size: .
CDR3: CASSLRGLRVVTYTGELFF
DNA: TGTGCCAGCAGCCTTAGGGGGTTGAGGGTTGTAACCTACACCGGGGAGCTGTTTTTT

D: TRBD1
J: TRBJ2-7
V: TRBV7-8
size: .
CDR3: CASQGAEYEQYF
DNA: TGTGCCAGTCAGGGGGCGGAATACGAGCAGTACTTC

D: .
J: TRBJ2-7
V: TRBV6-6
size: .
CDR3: CASSYSSTVIEQYF
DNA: TGTGCCAGCAGTTACTCCTCGACAGTTATCGAGCAGTACTTC

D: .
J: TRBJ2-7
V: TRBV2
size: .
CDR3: CASSNYYEQYF
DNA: TGTGCCAGCAGTAATTACTACGAGCAGTACTTC

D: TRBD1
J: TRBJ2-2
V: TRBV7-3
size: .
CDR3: CASSLGTATGELFF
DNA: TGTGCCAGCAGCTTAGGGACAGCAACCGGGGAGCTGTTTTTT

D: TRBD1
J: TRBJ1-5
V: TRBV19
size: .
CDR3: CASRQGAAQPQHF
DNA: TGTGCCAGTAGACAGGGGGCAGCGCAGCCCCAGCATTTT

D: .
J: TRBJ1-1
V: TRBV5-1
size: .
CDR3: CASSFAGPSMNTEAFF
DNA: TGCGCCAGCAGCTTCGCAGGTCCTAGTATGAACACTGAAGCTTTCTTT

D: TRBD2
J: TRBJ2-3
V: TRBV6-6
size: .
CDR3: CASSPVGAGVTDTQYF
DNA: TGTGCCAGCAGCCCTGTCGGGGCGGGAGTCACAGATACGCAGTATTTT

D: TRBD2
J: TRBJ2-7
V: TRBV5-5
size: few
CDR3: CASSSGLAEAYEQYF
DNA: TGTGCCAGCAGCTCGGGACTAGCGGAAGCCTACGAGCAGTACTTC

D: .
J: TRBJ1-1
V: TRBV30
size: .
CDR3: CAWAGAGNTEAFF
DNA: TGTGCCTGGGCTGGAGCCGGGAACACTGAAGCTTTCTTT

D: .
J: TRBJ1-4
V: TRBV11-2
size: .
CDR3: CASSLARTAANEKLFF
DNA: TGTGCCAGCAGCTTAGCCAGGACTGCGGCTAATGAAAAACTGTTTTTT

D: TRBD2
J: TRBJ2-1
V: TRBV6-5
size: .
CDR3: CASSWSGNYNEQFF
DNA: TGTGCCAGCAGTTGGAGCGGGAACTACAATGAGCAGTTCTTC

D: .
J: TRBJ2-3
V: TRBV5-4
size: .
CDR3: CASSLVVASPDTQYF
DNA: TGTGCCAGCAGCTTGGTAGTTGCGTCCCCAGATACGCAGTATTTT